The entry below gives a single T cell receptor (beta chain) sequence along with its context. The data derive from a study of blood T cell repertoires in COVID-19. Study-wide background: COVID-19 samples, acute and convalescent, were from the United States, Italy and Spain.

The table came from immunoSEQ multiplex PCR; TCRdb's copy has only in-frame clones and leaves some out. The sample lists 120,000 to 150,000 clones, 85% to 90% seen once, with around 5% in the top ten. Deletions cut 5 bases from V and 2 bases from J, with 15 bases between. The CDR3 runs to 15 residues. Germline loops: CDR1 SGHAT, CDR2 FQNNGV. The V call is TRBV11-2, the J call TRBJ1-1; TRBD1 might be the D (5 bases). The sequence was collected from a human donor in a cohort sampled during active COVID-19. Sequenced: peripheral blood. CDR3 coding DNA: TGTGCCAGCAGCCCCTTCGGGGGTGGAAACACTGAAGCTTTCTTT. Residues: CASSPFGGGNTEAFF. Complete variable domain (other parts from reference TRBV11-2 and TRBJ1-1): EAGVAQSPRYKIIEKRQSVAFWCNPISGHATLYWYQQILGQGPKLLIQFQNNGVVDDSQLPKDRFSAERLKGVDSTLKIQPAKLEDSAVYLCASSPFGGGNTEAFFGQGTRLTVV.